This T cell receptor (beta chain) was found in a study of blood T cell repertoires in COVID-19 (TCRdb year 2020). Study-wide context: Samples covering the acute and convalescent phases of COVID-19 were provided by collaborators in the United States, Italy and Spain. The sample metadata nearly always contained a de-identified subject ID, COVID-19 status, age in years and sex. Where available, HLA class I and class II types were obtained from metadata supplied by the sample provider rather than from assay-based typing. The repertoires were released in a freely available public database intended as a resource for research on the immune response to SARS-CoV-2. Samples came from the ongoing ImmuneRACE study (first 160 participants) plus 1,254 subjects from 6 global collaborators. The dataset comprised deeply sampled blood TCRbeta repertoires from subjects exposed to, actively infected with, or recovered from COVID-19. The material from the prospective study consisted of cDNA or gDNA derived from T cells, B-cell-depleted T cells, or PBMCs. What the authors observed across the whole study: Clinical and demographic metadata were provided uncurated, with the amount varying by source and participant.

Measured from the cysteine to the phenylalanine, the CDR3 is 16 residues long. The entry retains the CDR3 DNA only, 48 bases that are in frame from base 1. Reading the germline V gene gives CDR1 SQVTM and CDR2 ANQGSEA. The V end loses 4 bases and the J end loses 0 bases, and a stretch of 16 bases separates them. TCRbeta CDR3 regions were amplified from genomic DNA by means of the immunoSEQ Assay, a bias-controlled multiplex PCR. On the authors' methods: The number of nucleated cells in each sample was estimated by amplification of reference gene primers within the assay. To quantify the absolute abundance of each unique TCRbeta CDR3 rearrangement, sequence reads were collapsed and filtered. Productive Simpson clonality was computed per sample as the square root of Simpson's diversity index over productive rearrangements. The source is immuneACCESS, and TCRdb retained only in-frame sequences with V and J called. Part of the clones is not carried over; for the studies checked, unresolved V genes explain less than half of this, and the remainder is unexplained. V and J calls and clone size are as listed in that table; D and trimming were resolved from the DNA. The sample profile shows 300,000 to 400,000 clones; approximately 89% of them were found once. The ten most abundant clones make up under 6% of the sample.

This clone was seen a single time. Its recognized antigen is unknown. No much larger clonotype is one base removed from it; base qualities were not supplied. Participants in the prospective study were enrolled through a virtual design, were aged about 18 to 90 years, and lived in 20 to 30 United States geographic areas. To assign participants to cohorts, the prospective study relied on clinical history that participants themselves reported in a screening survey and a study questionnaire. Recovered participants in ImmuneRACE Cohort 3 were defined by two consecutive negative NP/OP PCR tests, clearance by a healthcare professional, or resolution of symptoms. Each participant in the prospective study had whole blood, serum and a nasopharyngeal or oropharyngeal swab collected by mobile phlebotomists. Prospective study participants could optionally give additional blood draws and questionnaires over an approximately two-month period. Blood samples from the prospective study were shipped frozen or at room temperature prior to DNA extraction.

This receptor was obtained from a man under 40 who had recovered from COVID-19. The chain couples TRBV29-1 to TRBJ2-1; TRBD1 could be the D gene, as 6 bases match. Sequencing input: PBMCs or T cells enriched from blood (not recorded which). For the CDR3, the sequence is CSVAFLRGLSYNEQFF. The DNA reads TGCAGCGTTGCCTTTCTCAGGGGTCTCTCCTACAATGAGCAGTTCTTC.